Each of the 32 T cell receptor beta chains below was sequenced from the same sample in a study of cytomegalovirus exposure and HLA in healthy donors. The study ran its PCR with 60 Vbeta and 13 Jbeta primers. Assay used: immunoSEQ multiplex PCR; TCRdb lists only in-frame clones, some missing. The profile shows some 120,000 clones, roughly 86% of them singletons. Sequenced: PBMCs. All receptors come from a man between 18 and 35 years old in good health and CMV-seronegative.

The J gene is TRBJ1-1, the V gene TRBV5-4, with 10 bases identical to TRBD1. Per the germline V gene, CDR1 is SGHNT and CDR2 is YYREEE (reference sequence). The J segment lost 9 bases and the V segment lost 0 bases, leaving 2 bases of the junction unmatched. The CDR3 contains 13 residues. CDR3 amino acids: CASSLGQGAQAFF. DNA of the CDR3: TGTGCCAGCAGCTTGGGACAGGGGGCGCAAGCTTTCTTT.

This clone appeared a single time. The chain employs TRBV9 and TRBJ2-3; no clear D gene. There are 16 residues in the CDR3. CDR1 and CDR2 (germline): SGDLS, YYNGEE. Trimming cost V 0 bases and J 0 bases, with 11 bases left between them. The CDR3 sequence is CASSVGSMLSTDTQYF. For the CDR3, the DNA is TGTGCCAGCAGCGTAGGGTCTATGCTTAGCACAGATACGCAGTATTTT.

This chain joins TRBV6-5 and TRBJ1-2; D call uncertain. CDR1 MNHEY and CDR2 SVGAGI come from the germline V gene. Trimming left V 0 bases short and J 4 bases short, with 6 bases between. The CDR3 extends over 13 amino acids. CDR3 loop: CASSYSPVYGYTF. Written as DNA, the CDR3 is TGTGCCAGCAGTTACTCTCCAGTCTATGGCTACACCTTC.

V and J are TRBV6-5 and TRBJ1-1, with D unresolved. V lost 6 bases to trimming and J lost 0 bases, with 14 bases between them. CDR1 and CDR2 (germline): MNHEY, SVGAGI. CDR3 length: 15 residues. In DNA form, the CDR3 reads TGTGCCAGCAGCTGGGGAGACTCCATGAACACTGAAGCTTTCTTT. Its protein is CASSWGDSMNTEAFF.

The chain is built from TRBV7-9 and TRBJ1-1; D remains unclear. Trimming took 6 bases from V and 6 from J, leaving 17 bases between them. This CDR3 has 14 residues. Germline V gives CDR1 SEHNR, CDR2 FQNEAQ (reference sequence). The CDR3 DNA reads TGTGCCAGCAGTCATTCCAATGTCTACCCTGAAGCTTTCTTT. Encoded protein: CASSHSNVYPEAFF.

The V and J genes are TRBV6-5 and TRBJ2-5, with TRBD2 identical over 14 bases. Per germline, CDR1 MNHEY and CDR2 SVGAGI. CDR3 length equals 16 residues. J gave up 2 bases and V 4 bases, and 3 bases lay outside the gene matches. The CDR3 loop reads CASSSGLAGVQETQYF. DNA for the CDR3: TGTGCCAGCAGTTCGGGACTAGCGGGGGTTCAAGAGACCCAGTACTTC.

The chain couples TRBV5-6 to TRBJ2-3, with 7 bases identical to TRBD2. This CDR3 region has 16 residues. Unmatched junction bases numbered 6, after V lost 0 bases and J lost 2 bases. CDR1 is SGHDT, CDR2 YYEEEE, per germline. CDR3 DNA: TGTGCCAGCAGCTTGGGAGGACTAGGAGACACAGATACGCAGTATTTT. Translating gives CASSLGGLGDTDTQYF. Full variable domain (remainder filled in from reference TRBV5-6 and TRBJ2-3): DAGVTQSPTHLIKTRGQQVTLRCSPKSGHDTVSWYQQALGQGPQFIFQYYEEEERQRGNFPDRFSGHQFPNYSSELNVNALLLGDSALYLCASSLGGLGDTDTQYFGPGTRLTVL.

This chain links TRBV5-4 with TRBJ1-2; D might be TRBD1 (5 bases). This CDR3 region has 17 residues. Trimming took 0 bases from V and 1 from J, leaving 16 bases between them. Germline-derived CDR1 and CDR2 are SGHNT and YYREEE (reference sequence). The CDR3 reads CASSLGGTDYFNYGYTF. Here the CDR3 DNA reads TGTGCCAGCAGCTTGGGGGGCACCGATTACTTTAACTATGGCTACACCTTC.

The genes are TRBV2 and TRBJ1-5, with TRBD1 as a possible D gene (6 bases). The CDR3 is 15 residues long. Germline loops: CDR1 SNHLY, CDR2 FYNNEI. V was trimmed by 4 bases and J by 7 bases, leaving 17 bases between them. The CDR3 DNA reads TGTGCCAGCAGTGTCAGGGGCACGGTTGAACAGCCCCAGCATTTT. Translated, it gives CASSVRGTVEQPQHF.

This clone was seen a single time. This chain joins TRBV7-2 and TRBJ2-1; possibly TRBD1 for D (5 bases). V lost 2 bases to trimming and J lost 5 bases, with 7 bases between them. Germline-derived CDR1 and CDR2 are SGHTA and FQGNSA. The CDR3 totals 13 residues. CDR3 DNA sequence: TGTGCCAGCAGCTTACCAGGGAACAATGAGCAGTTCTTC. Amino acids: CASSLPGNNEQFF. The entire variable domain, with the rest obtained from reference TRBV7-2 and TRBJ2-1, is as follows: GAGVSQSPSNKVTEKGKDVELRCDPISGHTALYWYRQSLGQGLEFLIYFQGNSAPDKSGLPSDRFSAERTGGSVSTLTIQRTQQEDSAVYLCASSLPGNNEQFFGPGTRLTVL.

There are a few counts of this clone. The V gene is TRBV15, the J gene TRBJ1-5; 10 nucleotides match TRBD1. Per the germline V gene, CDR1 is LNHNV and CDR2 is YYDKDF (reference sequence). The CDR3 runs 17 residues. The V segment lost 0 bases and the J segment 7 bases; nucleotides outside the gene matches: 9. The CDR3 reads CATSRDQTGGIRQPQHF. The CDR3 nucleotides read TGTGCCACCAGCAGAGATCAGACAGGGGGCATCAGACAGCCCCAGCATTTT.

The V and J genes are TRBV2 and TRBJ2-7; 7 bases line up with TRBD1. The V segment lost 5 bases and the J segment 6 bases; nucleotides outside the gene matches: 10. The CDR3 is made up of 14 amino acids. Germline CDR1 and CDR2: SNHLY and FYNNEI. CDR3 nucleotide sequence: TGTGCCAGCAGTTCAGGGGGACAACGAGGCGAGCAGTACTTC. Its translation: CASSSGGQRGEQYF.

V is TRBV5-6 and J is TRBJ2-5; TRBD2 matches at 7 bases. The germline gives CDR1 SGHDT, CDR2 YYEEEE. Trimming took 4 bases from V and 2 from J; bases not matched to a gene: 5. CDR3 size: 14 residues. In DNA form, the CDR3 reads TGTGCCAGCAGCGGAGCGGGGAGGCAAGAGACCCAGTACTTC. Translated: CASSGAGRQETQYF.

This clone is a singleton in its sample. The J gene is TRBJ2-7, the V gene TRBV7-2; 12 bases are a match to TRBD1. Germline V lookup: CDR1 SGHTA, CDR2 FQGNSA. This CDR3 is 13 amino acids long. J was trimmed by 4 bases and V by 6 bases; bases with no gene match: 1. The CDR3 sequence is CASRGQGAYEQYF. CDR3 DNA: TGTGCCAGCAGGGGACAGGGGGCTTACGAGCAGTACTTC.

V gene TRBV6-5 combines with J gene TRBJ1-6, with 7 bases aligning to TRBD1. V shed 0 bases and J 8 bases; nucleotides not matched to a gene: 7. The CDR3 sequence is 16 residues long. Germline V CDR1 and CDR2: MNHEY, SVGAGI. CDR3 bases: TGTGCCAGCAGTTACTCGGGCAGGGGGGCCGATTCACCCCTCCACTTT. It codes for CASSYSGRGADSPLHF.

CDR3 region: CASSYSLDRNYGYTF. In nucleotides, the CDR3 is TGTGCCAGCAGTTACTCCCTGGACAGGAACTATGGCTACACCTTC. The chain couples TRBV6-6 to TRBJ1-2; TRBD1 matches at 7 bases. This CDR3 is built from 15 residues. The V gene end was trimmed by 0 bases and the J gene end by 2 bases; junction bases not matched to a gene: 3. Looked up from germline, CDR1 is MNHNY and CDR2 is SVGAGI (reference sequence).

The chain recombines TRBV5-1 with TRBJ2-7; TRBD2 might be the D (5 bases). In germline, CDR1 is SGHRS, CDR2 YFSETQ. CDR3 length: 15 amino acids. Trimming took 4 bases from V and 3 from J, leaving 17 bases between them. The CDR3 nucleotides are TGCGCCAGCAGCCCAAACGGAGGAACCCTCTACGAGCAGTACTTC. This translates into CASSPNGGTLYEQYF.

The chain combines TRBV7-9 with TRBJ1-1; TRBD1 agrees at 12 bases. Germline loops: CDR1 SEHNR, CDR2 FQNEAQ (reference sequence). J gave up 3 bases and V 5 bases, and 4 bases lay outside the gene matches. CDR3 length: 15 residues. The CDR3 DNA sequence: TGTGCCAGCAGCGGGGACAGGGGGCTGGACACTGAAGCTTTCTTT. Amino acids: CASSGDRGLDTEAFF.

The rearrangement links TRBV14 to TRBJ1-2; a weak D match, TRBD1 (6 bases). V was cut by 4 bases and J by 2 bases, with 17 bases left in between. The CDR3 is made up of 16 amino acids. Germline CDR1 SGHDN, CDR2 FVKESK. CDR3: CASSPIRGEANYGYTF. The CDR3 DNA is TGTGCCAGCAGCCCAATCAGGGGAGAAGCCAACTATGGCTACACCTTC.

This clone was counted a single time. The rearrangement uses TRBV19 and TRBJ1-5; D gene ambiguous. The CDR3 is 14 residues long. CDR1 is LNHDA and CDR2 is SQIVND in the germline V gene (reference sequence). V was cut by 3 bases and J by 7 bases, with 13 bases left in between. The CDR3 DNA follows: TGTGCCAGTAGTATTGTGCGGGATTTGCAGCCCCAGCATTTT. As protein: CASSIVRDLQPQHF. Full variable domain (rest looked up from reference TRBV19 and TRBJ1-5): DGGITQSPKYLFRKEGQNVTLSCEQNLNHDAMYWYRQDPGQGLRLIYYSQIVNDFQKGDIAEGYSVSREKKESFPLTVTSAQKNPTAFYLCASSIVRDLQPQHFGDGTRLSIL.

This chain joins TRBV19 and TRBJ1-2; D may be TRBD1 (6 bases). Trimming stripped 1 base from V and 3 bases from J, with 21 bases between. The CDR3 totals 18 residues. Germline lookup yields CDR1 LNHDA and CDR2 SQIVND (reference sequence). CDR3 DNA sequence: TGTGCCAGTAGTATAGTATCCAGGTCGGGTAAGGGGGACTATGGCTACACCTTC. It encodes CASSIVSRSGKGDYGYTF.

This chain joins TRBV11-2 and TRBJ2-1; 8 bases fit TRBD1. This CDR3 has 14 residues. The germline CDR1 and CDR2 sequences are SGHAT and FQNNGV. Unmatched junction bases numbered 6, after V lost 5 bases and J lost 6 bases. CDR3 bases: TGTGCCAGCAGCCTGGACAGGGACGTCAATGAGCAGTTCTTC. Amino acid sequence: CASSLDRDVNEQFF.

The chain is built from TRBV6-1 and TRBJ2-2; D not certain. CDR1 is MNHNS and CDR2 is SASEGT in the germline V gene. CDR3 length: 12 residues. Deletions cut 5 bases from V and 5 bases from J, with 6 bases between. This chain's CDR3 is CASSLRTGELFF. CDR3 DNA sequence: TGTGCCAGCAGTCTAAGAACCGGGGAGCTGTTTTTT.

The rearrangement links TRBV2 to TRBJ2-3, with 10 bases lining up with TRBD1. Germline CDR1 is SNHLY and CDR2 is FYNNEI. This CDR3 contains 14 residues. V trimming: 6 bases; J trimming: 2 bases; junction bases outside the gene matches: 2. The CDR3 sequence is CASSGTGVTDTQYF. CDR3 coding DNA: TGTGCCAGCAGCGGGACAGGGGTCACAGATACGCAGTATTTT.

V and J are TRBV5-4 and TRBJ1-1, with a possible D match to TRBD1 (6 bases). V lost 0 bases and J 0 bases, leaving 15 bases between the germline ends. CDR3 length: 17 amino acids. Germline loops: CDR1 SGHNT, CDR2 YYREEE (reference sequence). The CDR3 sequence: CASSLVQRDTMNTEAFF. CDR3 in DNA: TGTGCCAGCAGCTTGGTCCAGCGGGACACTATGAACACTGAAGCTTTCTTT.

The V gene is TRBV2, the J gene TRBJ2-7, with D maybe TRBD1 (5 bases). Germline assignment: CDR1 SNHLY and CDR2 FYNNEI. The V gene lost 11 bases and the J gene lost 0 bases, with 11 bases spanning the gap. The CDR3 has 12 amino acids. The CDR3 DNA sequence: TGTGCCGCAAGACAGAGCTCCTACGAGCAGTACTTC. It translates to CAARQSSYEQYF.

The chain combines TRBV27 with TRBJ2-3; D is possibly TRBD1 (6 bases). Trimming cost V 2 bases and J 3 bases, with 9 bases left between them. The CDR3 length is 14 residues. Looked up from germline, CDR1 is MNHEY and CDR2 is SMNVEV (reference sequence). Here the CDR3 reads CASSLNRVTDTQYF. CDR3 nucleotide sequence: TGTGCCAGCAGTTTAAACAGGGTGACAGATACGCAGTATTTT.

This sequence joins TRBV10-3 and TRBJ2-1, with D perhaps matching TRBD2 (5 bases). V was shortened by 7 bases and J by 1 base, with 11 bases between the two germline ends. Germline CDR1 and CDR2: ENHRY and SYGVKD. The CDR3 loop spans 14 amino acids. The CDR3 sequence is CAIMSGRSYNEQFF. The CDR3 nucleotides are TGTGCCATCATGTCGGGGAGATCCTACAATGAGCAGTTCTTC.

Only a few counts were recorded for this clone. J is TRBJ2-1 and V is TRBV15; D gene uncertain. Trimming took off 0 bases at V and 8 bases at J, with 14 bases between the two ends. The CDR3 has 15 amino acids. The germline CDR1 and CDR2 sequences are LNHNV and YYDKDF (reference sequence). The CDR3: CATSRDIIGAHEQFF. CDR3 DNA: TGTGCCACCAGCAGAGACATTATAGGAGCCCATGAGCAGTTCTTC.

DNA for the CDR3: TGTGCCAGCAGCCCTGACAGCCGTAACACTGAAGCTTTCTTT. This gives the protein CASSPDSRNTEAFF. The chain employs TRBV9 and TRBJ1-1; possibly TRBD1 for D (5 bases). V was clipped by 4 bases and J by 2 bases, with 12 bases between them. The CDR3 is made up of 14 amino acids. Germline CDR1 is SGDLS and CDR2 is YYNGEE.

The chain couples TRBV19 to TRBJ1-2; 7 nucleotides match TRBD1. The V and J ends lost 8 bases and 4 bases, in that order; junction bases with no gene match: 7. Germline V gives CDR1 LNHDA, CDR2 SQIVND (reference sequence). The CDR3 runs 13 residues. The CDR3 DNA follows: TGTGCCAGTGGGCGGGACAGTTCCTATGGCTACACCTTC. Translating it yields CASGRDSSYGYTF.

V is TRBV7-2 and J is TRBJ2-5; TRBD2 matches at 7 bases. Germline CDR1 and CDR2: SGHTA and FQGNSA. The V segment lost 1 base and the J segment 4 bases; nucleotides outside the gene matches: 6. The CDR3 runs to 15 residues. The CDR3 sequence is CASSLVGGGRETQYF. The DNA of the CDR3 is TGTGCCAGCAGCTTAGTAGGCGGGGGTAGAGAGACCCAGTACTTC.